This TCR beta chain comes out of a study of identical twins. The table lists this clonotype with a few counts. The antigen is undetermined. Study conclusions and caveats: A lower insertion count was a feature of abundant cord blood beta clonotypes, with no such feature in memory repertoires. Models underpredicted monozygotic twin sharing of out-of-frame TCR alpha. Out-of-frame alpha sequences common to twins exhibited a surplus of low generation probability.

A universal primer site came from template switching; cDNA carried unique molecular identifiers. TCRdb recomputed calls from the 5' RACE reads with MiXCR, one row per CDR3 protein. The sample consists of hundreds of thousands of distinct CDR3 sequences, 9% to 15% of them appearing once. The sample was also reused in another study, on yellow fever vaccine responses in identical twins.

The source of this sequence is a woman aged 18 to 35 in good health. The sample comprised PBMCs.

CDR3 coding DNA: TGCGCCAGCAGCCAAGGACCGTCGGGACTAGCGGGAGACATCTTCACAGATACGCAGTATTTT. Its translation is CASSQGPSGLAGDIFTDTQYF. The chain employs TRBV4-1 and TRBJ2-3; TRBD2 aligns across 14 bases. V shed 1 base and J 2 bases; nucleotides not matched to a gene: 14. Germline values: CDR1 MGHRA, CDR2 YSYEKL. The CDR3 is made up of 21 amino acids.